This T cell receptor beta chain emerged from a study of shared clonotypes between healthy human individuals. Findings and caveats of the study: Clonotype sharing levels among donors were expected to vary with sequencing depth. The sole specimen, blood, was sampled, and tissue repertoires likely differ.

Every subset's genomic DNA went evenly onto several immunoSEQ plates. Per the original methods: Filtering of immunoSEQ junctional sequences could not match full-length read filtering. Produced via immunoSEQ multiplex PCR; TCRdb's table is partial and in-frame only. V, J and clone size are taken as reported in that table, and D and trimming were inferred from the DNA itself. The table lists about 680,000 clones, 73% of them singletons. The CDR3 is 13 amino acids. Germline values: CDR1 MNHNY, CDR2 SVGAGI (reference sequence). The ends were cut back, 5 bases at V and 6 bases at J, with 11 bases in the middle. Comment on this clone: What it binds is unknown.

The sequence was obtained from a woman aged 25 to 39 in good health. V is TRBV6-6 and J is TRBJ1-5, with a possible D match to TRBD1 (5 bases). Material for sequencing was memory CD4+ T cells sorted from blood. The subset here: CD45RA-negative fraction. This CDR3 is CASSTDRGQPQHF. The CDR3 DNA is TGTGCCAGCAGTACCGACAGAGGTCAGCCCCAGCATTTT.